This TCR beta chain was identified in a study of blood T cells in healthy people across ages. Study details: About one barcoded beta molecule per two T cells was captured by template switching. Findings and caveats of the study: Aged donors had fewer naive CD4+ cells and lower diversity than long-lived donors. PBMCs went unsorted, and a conclusive naive versus antigen-experienced comparison was therefore prevented.

At least ten counts were recorded for this clonotype. Antigen specificity is unknown. There were healthy Caucasian individuals from Russia, aged roughly 6 to 90, serving as donors. CDR1 DFQATT and CDR2 SNEGSKA come from the germline V gene (reference sequence). This CDR3 spans 14 amino acids. The V end lost 5 bases, the J end lost 5 bases, and 18 bases lay between the germline ends. With a J-beta primer mix and a sample-barcoded 5' primer, a second PCR ran about 7 to 12 cycles. Via MiXCR, TCRdb re-called the 5' RACE reads, giving one row per CDR3 protein. Of approximately 820,000 distinct CDR3 sequences in the sample, more than 40% are singletons; the top ten hold roughly 19%.

Sequences were obtained from blood. The rearrangement joins TRBV20-1 to TRBJ2-5, with unresolved D. The clonotype comes from a man in his sixties in good health. CDR3 sequence reads: CSALKTGTMETQYF. Here the CDR3 DNA reads TGCAGTGCTCTCAAGACTGGAACGATGGAGACCCAGTACTTC.